The 29 T cell receptor beta chains listed next were all sequenced from one sample in a study of T-cell memory formation after mild COVID-19. MiXCR, applied by TCRdb to the 5' RACE reads, yields one record per CDR3 protein. The table lists 150,000 to 200,000 distinct CDR3 sequences, 16% of them singletons. The sample was PBMCs or a T cell subset sorted from them (not recorded which). The receptor source for this set is an adult woman who had mild COVID-19 (a few samples of this study predate the infection). Cell type and time point are not known.

Only a few counts were recorded for this clonotype. The gene calls are TRBV20-1 and TRBJ2-1, with D perhaps TRBD1 (5 bases). The length of the CDR3 is 15 residues. V gave up 5 bases and J gave up 3 bases, with 17 bases separating them. CDR1 and CDR2 (germline): DFQATT, SNEGSKA (reference sequence). CDR3 sequence reads: CSAPLGRQYYNEQFF. CDR3 bases: TGCAGTGCTCCCCTGGGGCGACAGTACTACAATGAGCAGTTCTTC.

This clonotype appeared a few times. This chain links TRBV29-1 with TRBJ1-2; unclear D gene. Germline assignment: CDR1 SQVTM and CDR2 ANQGSEA. CDR3 length equals 14 residues. V gave up 5 bases and J gave up 2 bases, with 15 bases separating them. CDR3 region: CSVSQEVWNYGYTF. The CDR3 DNA is TGCAGCGTTTCTCAGGAAGTTTGGAACTATGGCTACACCTTC. Full variable domain (rest looked up from reference TRBV29-1 and TRBJ1-2): SAVISQKPSRDICQRGTSLTIQCQVDSQVTMMFWYRQQPGQSLTLIATANQGSEATYESGFVIDKFPISRPNLTFSTLTVSNMSPEDSSIYLCSVSQEVWNYGYTFGSGTRLTVV.

The chain combines TRBV7-2 with TRBJ1-2; 7 positions match TRBD1. CDR3 length: 16 residues. Germline V lookup: CDR1 SGHTA, CDR2 FQGNSA. The V segment lost 0 bases and the J segment 7 bases; nucleotides outside the gene matches: 11. This chain's CDR3 is CASSLAPGQPHSGYTF. In DNA, the CDR3 is TGTGCCAGCAGCTTAGCCCCGGGACAGCCCCACTCTGGCTACACCTTC.

This clonotype was seen only a few times. This chain connects TRBV27 to TRBJ2-1, with D perhaps TRBD1 (5 bases). Germline lookup yields CDR1 MNHEY and CDR2 SMNVEV (reference sequence). Trimming pared 1 base from V and 8 bases from J, leaving 9 bases between. The CDR3 is 13 residues long. This CDR3 reads CASSLLRQYEQFF. CDR3 bases: TGTGCCAGCAGTTTATTGCGACAGTATGAGCAGTTCTTC.

This clonotype has ten or more counts. V and J are TRBV10-3 and TRBJ2-7; D remains ambiguous. This CDR3 spans 14 amino acids. Per germline, CDR1 ENHRY and CDR2 SYGVKD. V was pared by 0 bases and J by 0 bases, with 6 bases between. The CDR3 is CAISESQDSYEQYF. The CDR3 DNA reads TGTGCCATCAGTGAGTCCCAGGACTCCTACGAGCAGTACTTC.

This clonotype was seen a handful of times. This chain uses TRBV9 with TRBJ2-3; D call uncertain. Deletions cut 2 bases from V and 1 base from J, with 11 bases between. Germline CDR1 and CDR2: SGDLS and YYNGEE. The CDR3 sequence is 15 residues long. CDR3 coding DNA: TGTGCCAGCAGCGTCTCACGACCGGGCACAGATACGCAGTATTTT. Protein product: CASSVSRPGTDTQYF. The full variable domain, completed using reference TRBV9 and TRBJ2-3, is DSGVTQTPKHLITATGQRVTLRCSPRSGDLSVYWYQQSLDQGLQFLIQYYNGEERAKGNILERFSAQQFPDLHSELNLSSLELGDSALYFCASSVSRPGTDTQYFGPGTRLTVL.

This clonotype has a handful of counts. The rearrangement uses TRBV10-3 and TRBJ1-2, with no clear D. This CDR3 is 13 amino acids long. V was shortened by 4 bases and J by 3 bases, with 9 bases between the two germline ends. The germline V gene has CDR1 ENHRY and CDR2 SYGVKD. CDR3 sequence: CAISGLDDYGYTF. The DNA of the CDR3 is TGTGCCATCAGTGGGTTGGATGACTATGGCTACACCTTC.

The chain carries TRBV12-3 or TRBV12-4 and TRBJ2-7; D might be TRBD2 (6 bases). The ends were cut back, 3 bases at V and 7 bases at J, with 19 bases in the middle. The CDR3 has 15 amino acids. The CDR3: CASSLVGDFPGEQYF. CDR3 DNA sequence: TGTGCCAGCAGTTTGGTGGGGGACTTCCCGGGAGAGCAGTACTTC.

The chain has TRBV23-1 and TRBJ2-1; tentatively, D is TRBD1 (5 bases). TRBV23-1 is labeled an ORF, and its function is uncertain. V was shortened by 6 bases and J by 3 bases, with 15 bases between the two germline ends. The CDR3 length is 15 residues. Here the CDR3 DNA reads TGCGCCAGCAGCCCCGGTGGGGCGCACTACAATGAGCAGTTCTTC. Protein: CASSPGGAHYNEQFF.

V is TRBV19 and J is TRBJ2-5, with TRBD2 identical over 7 bases. The CDR3 covers 14 residues. After removal of 6 bases from V and 5 bases from J, the junction contained 9 bases not matched to a gene. Per germline, CDR1 LNHDA and CDR2 SQIVND (reference sequence). The CDR3 sequence: CASSLRGSPETQYF. The CDR3 coding sequence is TGTGCCAGTAGCCTCCGCGGGAGTCCGGAGACCCAGTACTTC.

This chain links TRBV3-1 with TRBJ2-7; 8 bases are a match to TRBD1. CDR1 LGHDT and CDR2 YNNKEL come from the germline V gene (reference sequence). This CDR3 region has 16 residues. Unmatched junction bases numbered 8, after V lost 3 bases and J lost 1 base. The CDR3 loop reads CASSHLGQATSYEQYF. CDR3 nucleotides: TGTGCCAGCAGCCACCTGGGACAGGCGACTTCCTACGAGCAGTACTTC.

This clonotype turned up a few times. This chain uses TRBV4-2 with TRBJ2-2; 8 bases fit TRBD2. CDR3 length: 18 amino acids. Germline lookup yields CDR1 LGHNA and CDR2 YNFKEQ. The ends lost 0 bases at V and 2 bases at J; junction bases unmatched: 8. CDR3 region: CASSQDRLAGSNTGELFF. The CDR3 region has the DNA TGTGCCAGCAGCCAAGATCGGCTAGCGGGCTCCAACACCGGGGAGCTGTTTTTT.

J is TRBJ1-1 and V is TRBV2; D perhaps matches TRBD1 (6 bases). Germline V gives CDR1 SNHLY, CDR2 FYNNEI. This CDR3 has 13 residues. Trimming removed 7 bases from V and 7 bases from J, with 16 bases in between. CDR3 DNA sequence: TGTGCCAGCATGAGGAGGGGGTTGGGTGAAGCTTTCTTT. It encodes CASMRRGLGEAFF.

The chain couples TRBV6-1 to TRBJ2-5, with 10 bases identical to TRBD2. Per the germline V gene, CDR1 is MNHNS and CDR2 is SASEGT. V lost 1 base and J lost 7; bases outside the gene matches: 9. The CDR3 covers 16 residues. The CDR3 region has the DNA TGTGCCAGCAGTGAAGGTCCTAGCGGGGGCGCCAGGACCCAGTACTTC. Amino acids: CASSEGPSGGARTQYF.

The rearrangement links TRBV20-1 to TRBJ2-3; 10 bases are a match to TRBD2. CDR1 DFQATT and CDR2 SNEGSKA come from the germline V gene (reference sequence). V shed 6 bases and J 3 bases; nucleotides not matched to a gene: 3. The CDR3 runs to 13 residues. The CDR3 is CSAPGLATDTQYF. CDR3 in DNA: TGCAGTGCACCGGGACTAGCGACAGATACGCAGTATTTT.

A few counts support this clonotype. This chain uses TRBV5-1 with TRBJ2-1; weak D call: TRBD2 (6 bases). The CDR3 covers 13 residues. With 3 bases removed from V and 15 bases from J, the gap between germline ends came to 19 bases. In germline, CDR1 is SGHRS, CDR2 YFSETQ. CDR3 sequence: CASSSPPGPGGFF. The CDR3 nucleotides are TGCGCCAGCAGCTCCCCCCCGGGACCCGGGGGGTTCTTC.

This clonotype occurred a few times. The chain employs TRBV20-1 and TRBJ1-2, with a possible D match to TRBD1 (5 bases). Germline CDR1 and CDR2: DFQATT and SNEGSKA (reference sequence). This CDR3 is built from 16 residues. V shed 0 bases and J shed 4 bases, with 18 bases lying between them. The CDR3 region has the DNA TGCAGTGCTAGAGATGCCGGACTGGGACCGGGCTATGGCTACACCTTC. Translation: CSARDAGLGPGYGYTF.

The rearrangement uses TRBV20-1 and TRBJ1-4; possibly TRBD1 for D (6 bases). Germline V gives CDR1 DFQATT, CDR2 SNEGSKA (reference sequence). This CDR3 region has 14 residues. V shed 0 bases and J shed 8 bases, with 13 bases lying between them. CDR3 DNA: TGCAGTGCTAGAGACTGGGGGGCCGGGGAAAAACTGTTTTTT. This codes for CSARDWGAGEKLFF.

This clonotype has at least ten counts. J is TRBJ2-7 and V is TRBV29-1, with 7 bases aligning to TRBD1. J lost 0 bases, V lost 4 bases, and 3 bases had no gene match. Germline CDR1 SQVTM, CDR2 ANQGSEA. This CDR3 is 13 amino acids long. CDR3 residues: CSVGAGGSYEQYF. In nucleotides, the CDR3 is TGCAGCGTTGGGGCAGGGGGCTCCTACGAGCAGTACTTC.

The V and J genes are TRBV24-1 and TRBJ2-5; D may match TRBD1 or TRBD2 (5 bases each). The CDR3 extends over 15 amino acids. Between the trimmed V and J ends, which lost 3 bases and 2 bases, there was a span of 12 bases. Per the germline V gene, CDR1 is KGHDR and CDR2 is SFDVKD. The CDR3 nucleotides are TGTGCCACCAGTGATAGAGGGGCCGCTCAAGAGACCCAGTACTTC. Protein: CATSDRGAAQETQYF.

This clonotype was counted only a few times. This chain uses TRBV7-3 with TRBJ2-3; D not resolved. CDR1 is SGHTA, CDR2 FQGTGA, per germline. The CDR3 extends over 14 amino acids. With 0 bases removed from V and 2 bases from J, the gap between germline ends came to 6 bases. CDR3 sequence (DNA): TGTGCCAGCAGCTTAACCCCCCTCACAGATACGCAGTATTTT. Its protein product is CASSLTPLTDTQYF.

This rearrangement joins TRBV18 to TRBJ2-3, with 8 bases lining up with TRBD2. V was pared by 7 bases and J by 0 bases, with 9 bases of the junction left unmatched. CDR1 is KGHSH and CDR2 is LQKENI in the germline V gene. CDR3 size: 16 residues. In DNA form, the CDR3 reads TGTGCCAGCTACCCGGGACTAGAATCAAGCACAGATACGCAGTATTTT. Translating gives CASYPGLESSTDTQYF.

This clonotype has only a few counts. This sequence joins TRBV27 and TRBJ1-2, with 7 bases fitting TRBD1. CDR3 length equals 15 residues. V shed 5 bases and J 4 bases; nucleotides not matched to a gene: 10. In germline, CDR1 is MNHEY, CDR2 SMNVEV (reference sequence). For the CDR3, the DNA is TGTGCCAGCAGTCCCGTATCCGGGACAGCCTATGGCTACACCTTC. Translated, it gives CASSPVSGTAYGYTF.

This chain links TRBV5-1 with TRBJ2-7, with 8 bases identical to TRBD1. Germline V gene data show CDR1 as SGHRS and CDR2 as YFSETQ. The CDR3 consists of 14 residues. After removal of 2 bases from V and 7 bases from J, the junction contained 8 bases not matched to a gene. CDR3 DNA: TGCGCCAGCAGCTTAGTCCAGGGGGCAGGAGAGCAGTACTTC. Translating gives CASSLVQGAGEQYF.

This clonotype turned up a few times. The chain recombines TRBV20-1 with TRBJ2-5; weak D call: TRBD2 (6 bases). Per germline, CDR1 DFQATT and CDR2 SNEGSKA (reference sequence). This CDR3 region has 12 residues. V was shortened by 6 bases and J by 3 bases, with 11 bases between the two germline ends. This CDR3 is CSATTGEETQYF. DNA of the CDR3: TGCAGTGCCACAACGGGGGAAGAGACCCAGTACTTC.

This clonotype was detected a few times. This sequence joins TRBV30 and TRBJ2-6; 7 bases agree with TRBD2. The germline gives CDR1 GTSNPN, CDR2 SVGIG (reference sequence). Losses at the gene ends were 3 bases for V and 8 bases for J; bases not matched to a gene: 4. This CDR3 spans 13 amino acids. The chain's CDR3 is CAWRWGGTNVLTF. CDR3 DNA sequence: TGTGCCTGGAGATGGGGGGGGACCAACGTCCTGACTTTC. The full variable domain, its missing parts supplied by reference TRBV30 and TRBJ2-6, is SQTIHQWPATLVQPVGSPLSLECTVEGTSNPNLYWYRQAAGRGLQLLFYSVGIGQISSEVPQNLSASRPQDRQFILSSKKLLLSDSGFYLCAWRWGGTNVLTFGAGSRLTVL.

This clonotype was recorded a few times. V gene TRBV5-1 combines with J gene TRBJ1-1, with TRBD1 identical over 8 bases. J was trimmed by 3 bases and V by 4 bases; bases with no gene match: 5. There are 14 residues in the CDR3. The germline gives CDR1 SGHRS, CDR2 YFSETQ. CDR3 protein: CASSHGQGDTEAFF. The CDR3 DNA reads TGCGCCAGCAGCCACGGACAGGGAGACACTGAAGCTTTCTTT. The full variable domain, rest sourced from reference TRBV5-1 and TRBJ1-1, is KAGVTQTPRYLIKTRGQQVTLSCSPISGHRSVSWYQQTPGQGLQFLFEYFSETQRNKGNFPGRFSGRQFSNSRSEMNVSTLELGDSALYLCASSHGQGDTEAFFGQGTRLTVV.

This clonotype was recorded a few times. The chain joins TRBV5-1 to TRBJ2-5; D perhaps matches TRBD2 (6 bases). The CDR3 has 14 residues. V lost 4 bases to trimming and J lost 5 bases, with 15 bases between them. Germline loops: CDR1 SGHRS, CDR2 YFSETQ. The CDR3 coding sequence is TGCGCCAGCAGCCCGATGGAGGGAGAGGAGACCCAGTACTTC. Encoded protein: CASSPMEGEETQYF.

The chain combines TRBV24-1 with TRBJ2-7, with 7 bases that match TRBD1. The junction had 12 bases not matched to a gene; V was cut back by 0 bases and J by 5 bases. This CDR3 is built from 17 residues. CDR1 and CDR2 (germline): KGHDR, SFDVKD. CDR3 loop: CATSDLRTRTGTDEQYF. For the CDR3, the DNA is TGTGCCACCAGTGATTTGCGAACGCGGACAGGAACCGACGAGCAGTACTTC.